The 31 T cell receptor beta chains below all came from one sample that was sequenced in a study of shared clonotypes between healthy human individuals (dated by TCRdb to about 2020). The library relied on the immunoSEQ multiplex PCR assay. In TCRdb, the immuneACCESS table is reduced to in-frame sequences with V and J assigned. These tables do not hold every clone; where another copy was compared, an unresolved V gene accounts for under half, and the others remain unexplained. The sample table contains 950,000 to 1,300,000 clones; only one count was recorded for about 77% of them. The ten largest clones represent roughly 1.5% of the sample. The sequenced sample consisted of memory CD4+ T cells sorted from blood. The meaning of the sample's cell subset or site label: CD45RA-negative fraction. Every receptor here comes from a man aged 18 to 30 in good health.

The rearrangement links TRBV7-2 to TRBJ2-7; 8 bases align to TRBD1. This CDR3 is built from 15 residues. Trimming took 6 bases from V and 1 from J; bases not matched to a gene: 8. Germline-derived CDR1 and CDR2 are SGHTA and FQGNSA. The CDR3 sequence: CASSPRGPRSYEQYF. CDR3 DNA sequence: TGTGCCAGCAGTCCCAGGGGGCCTCGGTCCTACGAGCAGTACTTC.

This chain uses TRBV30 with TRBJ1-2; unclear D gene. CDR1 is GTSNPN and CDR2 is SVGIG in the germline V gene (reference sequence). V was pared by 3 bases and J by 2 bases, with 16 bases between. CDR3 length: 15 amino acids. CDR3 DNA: TGTGCCTGGAGGAGAGGGATGGGCGGCAACTATGGCTACACCTTC. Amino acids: CAWRRGMGGNYGYTF.

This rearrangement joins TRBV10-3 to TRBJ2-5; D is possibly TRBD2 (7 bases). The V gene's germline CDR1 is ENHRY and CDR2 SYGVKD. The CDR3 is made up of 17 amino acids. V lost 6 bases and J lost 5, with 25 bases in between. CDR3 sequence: CAIRNKPLPRGGETQYF. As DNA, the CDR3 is TGTGCCATCAGAAATAAACCCCTTCCCAGGGGAGGGGAGACCCAGTACTTC.

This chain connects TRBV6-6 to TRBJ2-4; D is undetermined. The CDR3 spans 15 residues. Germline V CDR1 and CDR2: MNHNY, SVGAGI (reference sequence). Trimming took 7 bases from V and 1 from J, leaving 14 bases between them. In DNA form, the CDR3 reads TGTGCCAGCAATAAGTTGGGTGGTGCCAAAAACATTCAGTACTTC. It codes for CASNKLGGAKNIQYF.

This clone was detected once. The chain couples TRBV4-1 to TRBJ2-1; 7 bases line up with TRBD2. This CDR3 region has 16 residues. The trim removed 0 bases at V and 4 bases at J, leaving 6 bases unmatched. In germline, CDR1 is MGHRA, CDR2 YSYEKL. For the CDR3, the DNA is TGCGCCAGCAGCCAAGATACGTGGGAGGGGTACAATGAGCAGTTCTTC. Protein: CASSQDTWEGYNEQFF.

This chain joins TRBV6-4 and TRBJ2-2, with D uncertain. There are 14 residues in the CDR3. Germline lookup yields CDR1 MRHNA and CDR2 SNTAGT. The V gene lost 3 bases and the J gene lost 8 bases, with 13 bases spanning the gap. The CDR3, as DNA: TGTGCCAGCAGTGAGAATCACCGTCTAGGGGAGCTGTTTTTT. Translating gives CASSENHRLGELFF.

CDR3 residues: CASSELGGTSARGEQYF. The DNA of the CDR3 is TGTGCCAGTAGTGAACTTGGGGGGACTAGCGCGAGGGGCGAGCAGTACTTC. This chain uses TRBV19 with TRBJ2-7; 10 positions match TRBD2. The germline V gene encodes CDR1 LNHDA and CDR2 SQIVND (reference sequence). This CDR3 has 17 amino acids. The junction had 16 bases not matched to a gene; V was cut back by 5 bases and J by 6 bases.

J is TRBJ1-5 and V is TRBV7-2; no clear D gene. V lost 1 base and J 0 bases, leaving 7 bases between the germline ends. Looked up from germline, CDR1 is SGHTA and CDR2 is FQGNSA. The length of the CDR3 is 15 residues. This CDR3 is CASSLGLHSNQPQHF. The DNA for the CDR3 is TGTGCCAGCAGCTTAGGGTTACATAGCAATCAGCCCCAGCATTTT. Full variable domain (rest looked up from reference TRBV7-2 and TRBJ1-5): GAGVSQSPSNKVTEKGKDVELRCDPISGHTALYWYRQSLGQGLEFLIYFQGNSAPDKSGLPSDRFSAERTGGSVSTLTIQRTQQEDSAVYLCASSLGLHSNQPQHFGDGTRLSIL.

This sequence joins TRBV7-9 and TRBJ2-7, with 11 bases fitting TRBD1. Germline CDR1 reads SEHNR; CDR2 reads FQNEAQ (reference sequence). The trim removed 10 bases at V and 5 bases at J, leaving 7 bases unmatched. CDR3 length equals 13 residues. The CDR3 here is CATNRDRGNEQYF. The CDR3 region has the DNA TGTGCCACCAACCGGGACAGGGGGAACGAGCAGTACTTC.

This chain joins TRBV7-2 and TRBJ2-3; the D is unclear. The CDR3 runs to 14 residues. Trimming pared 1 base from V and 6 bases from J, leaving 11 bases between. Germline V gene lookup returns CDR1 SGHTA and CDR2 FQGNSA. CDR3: CASSLEGNADTQYF. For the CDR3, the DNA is TGTGCCAGCAGCTTAGAAGGGAACGCCGATACGCAGTATTTT.

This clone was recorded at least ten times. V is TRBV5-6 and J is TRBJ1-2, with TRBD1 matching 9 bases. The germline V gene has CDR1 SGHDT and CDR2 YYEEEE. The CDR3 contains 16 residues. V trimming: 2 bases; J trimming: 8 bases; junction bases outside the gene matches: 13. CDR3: CASSFYRGLSKSGYTF. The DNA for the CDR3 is TGTGCCAGCAGCTTTTACAGGGGGCTTTCCAAATCCGGCTACACCTTC. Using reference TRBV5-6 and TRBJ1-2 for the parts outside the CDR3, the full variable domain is DAGVTQSPTHLIKTRGQQVTLRCSPKSGHDTVSWYQQALGQGPQFIFQYYEEEERQRGNFPDRFSGHQFPNYSSELNVNALLLGDSALYLCASSFYRGLSKSGYTFGSGTRLTVV.

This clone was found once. The CDR3 DNA is TGCGCCACCAAAGGGCAGGGGGCGAACTACGAGCAGTACTTC. Amino acids: CATKGQGANYEQYF. The V call is TRBV10-2, the J call TRBJ2-5, with 8 bases identical to TRBD1. TRBJ2-7 explains the end of the DNA better; the J call may be wrong. Per germline, CDR1 WSHSY and CDR2 SAAADI. This CDR3 is 14 amino acids long.

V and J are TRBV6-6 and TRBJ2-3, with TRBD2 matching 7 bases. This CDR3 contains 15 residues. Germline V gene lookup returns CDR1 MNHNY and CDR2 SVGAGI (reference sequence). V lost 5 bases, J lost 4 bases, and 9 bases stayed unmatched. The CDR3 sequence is CASSTGGSGADTQYF. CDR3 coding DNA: TGTGCCAGCAGTACGGGCGGGAGCGGGGCAGATACGCAGTATTTT.

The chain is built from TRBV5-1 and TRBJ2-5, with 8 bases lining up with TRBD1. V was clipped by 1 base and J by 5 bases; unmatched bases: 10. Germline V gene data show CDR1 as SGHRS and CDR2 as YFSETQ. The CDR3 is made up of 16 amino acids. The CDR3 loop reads CASSLTTGQGVETQYF. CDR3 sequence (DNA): TGCGCCAGCAGCTTGACTACCGGACAGGGTGTGGAGACCCAGTACTTC.

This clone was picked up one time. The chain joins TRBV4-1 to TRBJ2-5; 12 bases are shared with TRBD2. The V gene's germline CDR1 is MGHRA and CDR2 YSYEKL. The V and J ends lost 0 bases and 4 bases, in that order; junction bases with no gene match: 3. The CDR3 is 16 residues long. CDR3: CASSQDPSGGGETQYF. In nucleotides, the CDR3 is TGCGCCAGCAGCCAAGATCCTAGCGGGGGGGGAGAGACCCAGTACTTC.

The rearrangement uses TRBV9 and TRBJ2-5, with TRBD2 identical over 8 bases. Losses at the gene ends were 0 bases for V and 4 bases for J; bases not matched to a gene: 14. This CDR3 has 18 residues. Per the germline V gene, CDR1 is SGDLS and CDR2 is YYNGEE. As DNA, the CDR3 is TGTGCCAGCAGCGTAGCTGGTTTTGTGGCGGGGGGTGGAGAGACCCAGTACTTC. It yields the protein CASSVAGFVAGGGETQYF.

CDR3 nucleotide sequence: TGTGCCAGCAGCCAATACCCAGGCCCAAGGCAGTACTTC. This gives the protein CASSQYPGPRQYF. The V gene is TRBV7-3, the J gene TRBJ2-7; D remains ambiguous. CDR1 SGHTA and CDR2 FQGTGA come from the germline V gene. The CDR3 spans 13 residues. V was shortened by 5 bases and J by 9 bases, with 17 bases between the two germline ends.

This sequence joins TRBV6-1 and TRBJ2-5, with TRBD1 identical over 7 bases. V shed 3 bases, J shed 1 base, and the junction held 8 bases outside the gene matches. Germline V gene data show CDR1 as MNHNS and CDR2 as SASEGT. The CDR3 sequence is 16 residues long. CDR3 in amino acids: CASSDKGDSFQETQYF. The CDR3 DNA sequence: TGTGCCAGCAGTGACAAGGGGGACAGTTTCCAAGAGACCCAGTACTTC.

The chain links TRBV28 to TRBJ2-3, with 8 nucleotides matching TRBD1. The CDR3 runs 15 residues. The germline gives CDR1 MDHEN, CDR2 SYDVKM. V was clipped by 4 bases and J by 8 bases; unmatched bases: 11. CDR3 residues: CASSSGGAGGVTQYF. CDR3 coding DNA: TGTGCCAGCAGTTCAGGGGGCGCAGGGGGAGTTACGCAGTATTTT.

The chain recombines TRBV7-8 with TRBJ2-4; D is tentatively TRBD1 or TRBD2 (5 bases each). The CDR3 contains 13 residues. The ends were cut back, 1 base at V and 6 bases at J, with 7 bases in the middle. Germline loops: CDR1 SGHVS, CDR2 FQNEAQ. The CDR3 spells CASSLVRGNIQYF. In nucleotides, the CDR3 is TGTGCCAGCAGCTTAGTGAGGGGAAACATTCAGTACTTC. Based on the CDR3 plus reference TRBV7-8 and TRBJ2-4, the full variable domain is GAGVSQSPRYKVAKRGQDVALRCDPISGHVSLFWYQQALGQGPEFLTYFQNEAQLDKSGLPSDRFFAERPEGSVSTLKIQRTQQEDSAVYLCASSLVRGNIQYFGAGTRLSVL.

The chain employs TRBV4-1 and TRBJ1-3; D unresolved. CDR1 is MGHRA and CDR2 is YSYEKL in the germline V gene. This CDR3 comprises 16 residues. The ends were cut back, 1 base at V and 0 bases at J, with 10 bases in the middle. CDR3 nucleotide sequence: TGCGCCAGCAGCCAAGCCGTACAGAGCTCTGGAAACACCATATATTTT. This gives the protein CASSQAVQSSGNTIYF.

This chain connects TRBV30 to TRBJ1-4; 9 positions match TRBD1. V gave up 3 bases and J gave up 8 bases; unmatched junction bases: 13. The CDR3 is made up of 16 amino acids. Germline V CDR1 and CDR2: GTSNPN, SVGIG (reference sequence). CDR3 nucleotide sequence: TGTGCCTGGAGAAGAAAACAGGGGGCACAGGGAGAAAAACTGTTTTTT. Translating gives CAWRRKQGAQGEKLFF.

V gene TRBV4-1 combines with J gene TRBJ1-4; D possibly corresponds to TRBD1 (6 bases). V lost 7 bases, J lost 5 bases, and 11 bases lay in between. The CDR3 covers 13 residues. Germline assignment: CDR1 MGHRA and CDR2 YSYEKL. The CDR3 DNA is TGCGCCAGCAAGAGGGGGGCAAATGAAAAACTGTTTTTT. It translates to CASKRGANEKLFF.

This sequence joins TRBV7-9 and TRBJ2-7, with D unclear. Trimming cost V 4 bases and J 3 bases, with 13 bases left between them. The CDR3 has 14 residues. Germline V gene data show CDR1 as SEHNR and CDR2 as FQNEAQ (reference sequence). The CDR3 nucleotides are TGTGCCAGCAGCTCCCCGGACGGGTACTACGAGCAGTACTTC. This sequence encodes CASSSPDGYYEQYF.

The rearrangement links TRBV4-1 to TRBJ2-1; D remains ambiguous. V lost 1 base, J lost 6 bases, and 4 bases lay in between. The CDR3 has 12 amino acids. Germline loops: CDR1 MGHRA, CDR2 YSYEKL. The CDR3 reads CASSQVRNEQFF. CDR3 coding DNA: TGCGCCAGCAGCCAAGTACGCAATGAGCAGTTCTTC.

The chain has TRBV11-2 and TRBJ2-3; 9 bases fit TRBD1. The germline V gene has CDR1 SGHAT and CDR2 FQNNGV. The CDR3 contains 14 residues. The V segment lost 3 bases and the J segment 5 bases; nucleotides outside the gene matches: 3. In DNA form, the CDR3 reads TGTGCCAGCAGCTTCGACAGGGGGGGAGATACGCAGTATTTT. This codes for CASSFDRGGDTQYF.

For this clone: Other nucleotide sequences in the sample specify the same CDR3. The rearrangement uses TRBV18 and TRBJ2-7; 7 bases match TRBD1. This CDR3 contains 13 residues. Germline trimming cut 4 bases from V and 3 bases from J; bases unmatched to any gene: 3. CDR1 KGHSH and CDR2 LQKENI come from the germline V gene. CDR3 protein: CASSLRDSYEQYF. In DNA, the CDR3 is TGTGCCAGCTCACTAAGGGACAGCTACGAGCAGTACTTC.

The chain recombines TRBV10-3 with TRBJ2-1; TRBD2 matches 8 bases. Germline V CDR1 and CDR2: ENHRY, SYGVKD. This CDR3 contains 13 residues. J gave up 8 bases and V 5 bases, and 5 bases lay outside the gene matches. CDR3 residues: CAISSSGRYEQFF. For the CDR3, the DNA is TGTGCCATCAGTTCCAGCGGGAGATATGAGCAGTTCTTC.

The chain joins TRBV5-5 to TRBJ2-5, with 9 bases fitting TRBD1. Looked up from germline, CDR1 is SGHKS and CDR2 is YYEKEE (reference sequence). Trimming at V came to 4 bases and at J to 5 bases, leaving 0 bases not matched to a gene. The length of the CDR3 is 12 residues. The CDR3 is CASSGTGETQYF. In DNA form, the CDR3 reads TGTGCCAGCAGCGGGACAGGGGAGACCCAGTACTTC.

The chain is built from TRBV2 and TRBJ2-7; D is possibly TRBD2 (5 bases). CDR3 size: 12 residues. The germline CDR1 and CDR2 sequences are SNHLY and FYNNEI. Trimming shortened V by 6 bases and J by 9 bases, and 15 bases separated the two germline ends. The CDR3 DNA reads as TGTGCCAGCAGCGAGATGCGGACTTCGCAGTACTTC. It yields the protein CASSEMRTSQYF.

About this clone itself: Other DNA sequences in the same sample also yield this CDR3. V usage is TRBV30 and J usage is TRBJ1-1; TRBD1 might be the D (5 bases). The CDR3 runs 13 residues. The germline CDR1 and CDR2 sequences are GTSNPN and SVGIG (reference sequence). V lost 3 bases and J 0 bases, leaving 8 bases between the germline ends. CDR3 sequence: CAWSGGMNTEAFF. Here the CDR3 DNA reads TGTGCCTGGAGCGGGGGGATGAACACTGAAGCTTTCTTT.